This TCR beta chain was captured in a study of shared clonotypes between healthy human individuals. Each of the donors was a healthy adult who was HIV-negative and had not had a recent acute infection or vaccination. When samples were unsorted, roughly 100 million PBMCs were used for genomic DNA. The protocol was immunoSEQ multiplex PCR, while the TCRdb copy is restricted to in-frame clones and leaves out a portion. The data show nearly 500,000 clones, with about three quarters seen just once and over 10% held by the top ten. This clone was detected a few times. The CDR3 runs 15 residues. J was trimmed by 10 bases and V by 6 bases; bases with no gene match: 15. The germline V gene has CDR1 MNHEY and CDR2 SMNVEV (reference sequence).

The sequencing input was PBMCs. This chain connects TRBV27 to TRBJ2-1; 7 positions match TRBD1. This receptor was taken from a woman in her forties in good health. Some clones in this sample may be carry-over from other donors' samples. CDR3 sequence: CASRPGVARGGEQFF. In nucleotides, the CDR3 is TGTGCCAGCAGGCCCGGGGTAGCAAGAGGGGGCGAGCAGTTCTTC.